One and the same sample provided the 13 T cell receptor beta chains below, sequenced in a study of T cells after yellow fever vaccination. MiXCR, applied by TCRdb to the 5' RACE reads, yields one record per CDR3 protein. The repertoire holds roughly 500,000 distinct CDR3 sequences, about 19% seen once, with 13% to 15% in the top ten. The sequencing here drew on PBMCs, taken 15 days after the yellow fever booster vaccination. The origin of the receptors is a man aged 30 to 45 who received the YFV17D yellow fever vaccine.

This sequence joins TRBV5-1 and TRBJ2-2; 9 bases line up with TRBD2. The CDR3 covers 15 residues. Germline lookup yields CDR1 SGHRS and CDR2 YFSETQ. Trimming took 6 bases from V and 4 from J; bases not matched to a gene: 7. CDR3 in DNA: TGCGCCAGCAAGGTAGCGGGAGTACGCACCGGGGAGCTGTTTTTT. Residues: CASKVAGVRTGELFF.

This rearrangement joins TRBV18 to TRBJ2-5, with TRBD2 matching 10 bases. The CDR3 runs 15 residues. Germline V gives CDR1 KGHSH, CDR2 LQKENI. V was pared by 4 bases and J by 2 bases, with 4 bases of the junction left unmatched. CDR3 residues: CASSLGLAEQETQYF. CDR3 in DNA: TGTGCCAGCTCACTCGGACTAGCGGAACAAGAGACCCAGTACTTC. Full variable domain (outside the CDR3, taken from reference TRBV18 and TRBJ2-5): NAGVMQNPRHLVRRRGQEARLRCSPMKGHSHVYWYRQLPEEGLKFMVYLQKENIIDESGMPKERFSAEFPKEGPSILRIQQVVRGDSAAYFCASSLGLAEQETQYFGPGTRLLVL.

This clonotype was detected only a few times. J is TRBJ2-1 and V is TRBV4-3, with a possible D match to TRBD2 (6 bases). Between the trimmed V and J ends, which lost 0 bases and 4 bases, there was a span of 13 bases. The CDR3 has 16 residues. Germline V gene sequence: CDR1 LGHNA, CDR2 YSLEER. CDR3 sequence: CASSQDRLARYNEQFF. CDR3 nucleotides: TGCGCCAGCAGCCAAGACAGGCTAGCGAGATACAATGAGCAGTTCTTC.

The V and J genes are TRBV20-1 and TRBJ2-1, with a weak D call TRBD1 (6 bases). There are 14 residues in the CDR3. The germline V gene encodes CDR1 DFQATT and CDR2 SNEGSKA (reference sequence). V dropped 5 bases and J dropped 0 bases, with 11 bases sitting between them. CDR3 residues: CSAEQGSSYNEQFF. CDR3 sequence (DNA): TGCAGTGCTGAACAGGGTAGCTCCTACAATGAGCAGTTCTTC.

This clonotype has just a few counts. The gene calls are TRBV12-3 or TRBV12-4 and TRBJ2-1; no definite D call. The CDR3 is 14 residues long. Trimming stripped 0 bases from V and 5 bases from J, with 8 bases between. The CDR3 spells CASSLAGPHNEQFF. The CDR3 coding sequence is TGTGCCAGCAGTTTAGCGGGCCCCCACAATGAGCAGTTCTTC.

This clonotype is a singleton in its sample. The junction departs from the called germline gene at one end, perhaps through a read error. The chain links TRBV20-1 to TRBJ2-7; 8 nucleotides agree with TRBD1. The CDR3 contains 13 residues. Germline values: CDR1 DFQATT, CDR2 SNEGSKA (reference sequence). The CDR3 region is CSGKPGQDYKQYF. DNA of the CDR3: TGCAGTGGTAAACCGGGACAGGACTACAAGCAGTACTTC.

This clonotype was recorded many times. This sequence joins TRBV7-9 and TRBJ2-1, with 10 bases lining up with TRBD1. CDR3 size: 16 residues. V shed 5 bases, J shed 3 bases, and the junction held 7 bases outside the gene matches. The V gene's germline CDR1 is SEHNR and CDR2 FQNEAQ (reference sequence). CDR3 bases: TGTGCCAGCAGCCTAAAGGGACAGGGGCTCTACAATGAGCAGTTCTTC. This sequence encodes CASSLKGQGLYNEQFF.

The J gene is TRBJ2-7, the V gene TRBV7-2; no firm D call. Between the trimmed V and J ends, which lost 0 bases and 3 bases, there was a span of 9 bases. This CDR3 contains 14 residues. Per germline, CDR1 SGHTA and CDR2 FQGNSA. CDR3 amino acids: CASSLASLSYEQYF. DNA of the CDR3: TGTGCCAGCAGCTTAGCTAGCTTGAGCTACGAGCAGTACTTC.

This clonotype was counted only a few times. V and J are TRBV5-1 and TRBJ2-1, with D unresolved. There are 16 residues in the CDR3. Looked up from germline, CDR1 is SGHRS and CDR2 is YFSETQ. The ends were cut back, 0 bases at V and 0 bases at J, with 10 bases in the middle. The CDR3 DNA follows: TGCGCCAGCAGCTTGGCTGTCCGAGGCTCCTACAATGAGCAGTTCTTC. Its protein is CASSLAVRGSYNEQFF.

The chain carries TRBV7-2 and TRBJ1-6; 7 bases align to TRBD1. There are 16 residues in the CDR3. V lost 5 bases and J lost 9; bases outside the gene matches: 13. The germline V gene has CDR1 SGHTA and CDR2 FQGNSA. The CDR3 DNA reads TGTGCCAGCAGCGTTTTGAGCCGGGACAGCGGTTCACCCCTCCACTTT. This translates into CASSVLSRDSGSPLHF.

This clonotype has more than one count but fewer than ten. The V and J genes are TRBV3-1 and TRBJ2-7; 10 bases map to TRBD2. From germline, CDR1 is LGHDT and CDR2 YNNKEL (reference sequence). With 4 bases clipped from V and 3 bases from J, the junction kept 6 bases outside the gene matches. The CDR3 is 15 amino acids. In DNA form, the CDR3 reads TGTGCCAGCAGCCCTCGGACTAGCGGAGACTACGAGCAGTACTTC. Amino acid sequence: CASSPRTSGDYEQYF.

Only a few counts were recorded for this clonotype. V and J are TRBV4-2 and TRBJ2-7; 8 bases match TRBD2. Germline V gene data show CDR1 as LGHNA and CDR2 as YNFKEQ. CDR3 length: 16 amino acids. The trim removed 4 bases at V and 1 base at J, leaving 9 bases unmatched. CDR3 region: CASSPTMTSVSYEQYF. For the CDR3, the DNA is TGTGCCAGCAGCCCTACTATGACTAGCGTATCCTACGAGCAGTACTTC.

In its sample, this clonotype was seen a few times. The J gene is TRBJ1-2, the V gene TRBV29-1; possibly TRBD1 for D (5 bases). Deletions cut 4 bases from V and 7 bases from J, with 13 bases between. Germline CDR1 is SQVTM and CDR2 is ANQGSEA. This CDR3 has 12 residues. CDR3 loop: CSVVGEGGGYTF. The CDR3 DNA sequence: TGCAGCGTTGTAGGGGAAGGAGGTGGCTACACCTTC.